Sequencing of this TCR beta chain was carried out in a study of T cell clonality in common variable immunodeficiency. Study results and caveats: Compared with healthy controls, CVID subjects showed increased TCRbeta clonality, mostly in about a third. Repertoire-complication correlations in CVID were limited by patient heterogeneity.

This table comes from immunoSEQ multiplex PCR, and its TCRdb copy is limited to in-frame clones, with some not included. The sample has 50,000 to 60,000 clones, none seen only once. Germline assignment: CDR1 SGHTA and CDR2 FQGNSA. This CDR3 contains 15 residues. This clone was seen a handful of times. Its antigen is not identified. The DNA ends 3 residues before the CDR3 does, and the rest of the CDR3 is filled in from the germline J gene. J is TRBJ2-3 and V is TRBV7-2; unclear D gene. Sequenced input: peripheral blood mononuclear cells. This clonotype was sampled from a person aged 18 to 70 in good health. The CDR3 DNA, read in part, is TGTGCCAGCAGGCGTCTTACTACCAACCAAGAGACG. Encoded protein: CASRRLTTNQET. The CDR3 reads in full as CASRRLTTNQETQYF.